Listed below are T cell receptor beta chains from one sample, sequenced in a study of blood T cell repertoires in COVID-19. The assay was immunoSEQ multiplex PCR, and TCRdb's table has in-frame clones only and misses some. The data contain hundreds of thousands of clones, 65% to 90% of them seen just once; the ten biggest clones take up around 1.8%. Material for sequencing was PBMCs or T cells enriched from blood (not recorded which). The receptors were sampled from a man aged 40-50 years who had recovered from COVID-19. Both conserved end residues are part of each CDR3. A D gene is named only where the DNA matches it firmly. Clone size appears in some rows only: once, few, many, or a class for an expanded clone.

D	size	V	J	DNA	CDR3
TRBD1	NA	TRBV5-6	TRBJ1-1	TGTGCCAGCAGCCCACGGGACAGGGCCAGGAGTGAAGCTTTCTTT	CASSPRDRARSEAFF
NA	NA	TRBV19	TRBJ1-1	TGTGCCATCCGGGTACAGGGTGGCGGCACTGAAGCTTTCTTT	CAIRVQGGGTEAFF
NA	NA	TRBV4-2	TRBJ1-2	TGTGCCAGCAGCCAAGTTCAGGGCGATGGCTACACCTTC	CASSQVQGDGYTF
NA	NA	TRBV6-5	TRBJ1-4	TGTGCCAGCATCCTATCGGGTCAGCGTGATGAAAAACTGTTTTTT	CASILSGQRDEKLFF
NA	NA	TRBV4-1	TRBJ1-2	TGCGCCAGCAGCCAACCGAGGGAGGGCCACGGCGTGAGCTACACCTTC	CASSQPREGHGVSYTF
NA	NA	TRBV7-2	TRBJ1-2	TGTGCCAGCAGCCTCTCGGACTTAGGCGGCTACACCTTC	CASSLSDLGGYTF
NA	NA	TRBV5-8	TRBJ1-5	TGTGCCAGCAGCTTGGCAGTAAGCAATCAGCCCCAGCATTTT	CASSLAVSNQPQHF
TRBD2	NA	TRBV27	TRBJ2-3	TGTGCCAGCAGACAACTAGCGGGAGTTCCAGATACGCAGTATTTT	CASRQLAGVPDTQYF
NA	NA	TRBV12-3/TRBV12-4	TRBJ1-5	TGTGCCAGCAGTAAGACAGGCCTGCAGCATTTT	CASSKTGLQHF
TRBD2	NA	TRBV19	TRBJ2-3	TGTGCCAGTAGTGAGACTAGCGGGGGCCCCGCAGATACGCAGTATTTT	CASSETSGGPADTQYF
TRBD2	NA	TRBV2	TRBJ2-5	TGTGCCAGCAGTGATACCCCCTCTAGCGGGAGCCTCCAAGAGACCCAGTACTTC	CASSDTPSSGSLQETQYF
TRBD1	NA	TRBV5-1	TRBJ2-1	TGCGCCAGCAGCCAGACCGGGACAGGAGGCGGGAATGAGCAGTTCTTC	CASSQTGTGGGNEQFF
TRBD2	NA	TRBV11-2	TRBJ2-1	TGTGCCAGCAGCCCGGAGGGACTAGCGGGAACTGAGCAGTTCTTC	CASSPEGLAGTEQFF
TRBD2	NA	TRBV29-1	TRBJ2-1	TGCAGCGTTCAACAACTAGCGGGGGGCTACAATGAGCAGTTCTTC	CSVQQLAGGYNEQFF
TRBD2	NA	TRBV9	TRBJ2-3	TGTGCCAGCAGCATTAGCGGGAACTCAGATACGCAGTATTTT	CASSISGNSDTQYF
TRBD1	NA	TRBV5-1	TRBJ1-6	TGCGCCAGCAGCTTGAACGGACAGGGTCGATTCTATAATTCACCCCTCCACTTT	CASSLNGQGRFYNSPLHF
TRBD2	NA	TRBV4-2	TRBJ2-1	TGTGCCAGCAGCCGAGCGGGGTACAATGAGCAGTTCTTC	CASSRAGYNEQFF
TRBD2	NA	TRBV18	TRBJ2-1	TGTGCCAGCTCACCTCCCGGGAGGGCCGGCAATGAGCAGTTCTTC	CASSPPGRAGNEQFF
TRBD1	few	TRBV7-9	TRBJ1-2	TGTGCCAGCACCAATACCGGGACAGACTATGGCTACACCTTC	CASTNTGTDYGYTF
NA	few	TRBV7-2	TRBJ2-7	TGTGCCAGCAGCCTAACCCTTCACCCCTACGAGCAGTACTTC	CASSLTLHPYEQYF
TRBD2	NA	TRBV19	TRBJ2-1	TGTGCCAGTAGTCAGGGACTAGAGGGGGAGCAGTTCTTC	CASSQGLEGEQFF
TRBD1	NA	TRBV10-3	TRBJ2-7	TGTGCCATCAGTGGGGACAGGCTCTACGAGCAGTACTTC	CAISGDRLYEQYF
NA	NA	TRBV30	TRBJ1-2	TGTGCCTGGAGTGTACAGGCCTCAATTGGCTACACCTTC	CAWSVQASIGYTF
NA	NA	TRBV21-1	TRBJ2-7	TGTGCCAGCAGGATTCAGGGGCCCTACGAGCAGTACTTC	CASRIQGPYEQYF
TRBD1	NA	TRBV5-1	TRBJ2-2	TGCGCCAGCAGTCGGGACAGTATCGGGGAGCTGTTTTTT	CASSRDSIGELFF
TRBD2	NA	TRBV10-3	TRBJ2-7	TGTGCCATCCGGGGGGGGGAACAGTACTTC	CAIRGGEQYF
TRBD1	once	TRBV24-1	TRBJ2-1	TGTGCCACCGGGACAGGGGGATTCAATGAGCAGTTCTTC	CATGTGGFNEQFF
NA	NA	TRBV10-3	TRBJ1-1	TGTGCCATCAGCCAGACATTGGGGGCGCGTACTGAAGCTTTCTTT	CAISQTLGARTEAFF
NA	NA	TRBV5-1	TRBJ2-5	TGCGCCAGCAGCCCCGCCGAGCTCGCGGGCCGCCGGGAGACCCAGTACTTC	CASSPAELAGRRETQYF
NA	NA	TRBV6-5	TRBJ1-2	TGTGCCAGCAGTTACTCCTGGGGCCGCAGGGGCAAAGGCTACACCTTC	CASSYSWGRRGKGYTF
NA	NA	TRBV18	TRBJ2-1	TGTGCCAGCTCGTTCTTTGTTCAGGGTTCCTCCGTGAGTGGATCCTACAATGAGCAGTTCTTC	CASSFFVQGSSVSGSYNEQFF
TRBD1	few	TRBV11-2	TRBJ1-1	TGTGCCAGCAGCTTAGAAGGGGGCGCGGAAGCTTTCTTT	CASSLEGGAEAFF
TRBD2	NA	TRBV11-3	TRBJ2-3	TGTGCCAGCAGCCTGCGGGACTACACAGATACGCAGTATTTT	CASSLRDYTDTQYF
NA	NA	TRBV3-1/TRBV3-2	TRBJ1-2	TGTGCCAGCAGCCAAAACAACAGGGCCTATGGCTACACCTTC	CASSQNNRAYGYTF
NA	NA	TRBV27	TRBJ2-1	TGTGCCAGCAGTTTTTACGGCTCGCGGGGCAGGCAGTTCTTC	CASSFYGSRGRQFF
NA	NA	TRBV7-9	TRBJ1-6	TGTGCCAGCAGCTTAGTACTCCGTGTCCCCTATAATTCACCCCTCCACTTT	CASSLVLRVPYNSPLHF
NA	once	TRBV20-1	TRBJ1-1	TGCAGTGCTCTTAGGAACACTGAAGCTTTCTTT	CSALRNTEAFF
TRBD2	once	TRBV7-2	TRBJ2-7	TGTGCCAGCAGCTACGGGACTAGCGGGAAAGAGCAGTACTTC	CASSYGTSGKEQYF
NA	NA	TRBV10-1	TRBJ2-3	TGCGCCAGCAGTGAGTCTGAGGCAGGGGTCACCACAGATACGCAGTATTTT	CASSESEAGVTTDTQYF
TRBD1	NA	TRBV5-1	TRBJ1-2	TGCGCCAGCAGCACGGGACAGGGTTACTATGGCTACACCTTC	CASSTGQGYYGYTF